The 10 T cell receptor beta chains below all came from one sample that was sequenced in a study of CD8+CD57+ T cells in acquired aplastic anemia. Genomic DNA served as template for TCR beta VDJ and CDR3 profiling. TCRdb redid the calling of the reads with MiXCR, one entry per CDR3 protein. The table shows about 210,000 distinct CDR3 sequences, with over 55% occurring only once. Sequences were obtained from sorted CD4+, CD8+, or CD8+CD57+ T cells (not recorded which) from PBMCs. The source of these receptors is a human donor in good health.

Comment on this clonotype: With a much larger clone just one base away, this may be a read error. The chain is built from TRBV6-6 and TRBJ2-3; perhaps TRBD2 as D (6 bases). From germline, CDR1 is MNHNY and CDR2 SVGAGI (reference sequence). This CDR3 is built from 15 residues. The CDR3 DNA follows: TGTGCCAGCAGTTACTCGAGGGGCGGGGCAGATACGCGGTATTTT. Translating it yields CASSYSRGGADTRYF.

The chain joins TRBV6-1 to TRBJ2-5; D not resolved. The CDR3 is 15 amino acids. Per the germline V gene, CDR1 is MNHNS and CDR2 is SASEGT. Trimming pared 5 bases from V and 1 base from J, leaving 14 bases between. The CDR3 loop is CASSYTRTVQETQYF. CDR3 in DNA: TGTGCCAGCAGTTACACGAGGACGGTCCAAGAGACCCAGTACTTC.

A few counts support this clonotype. The chain has TRBV28 and TRBJ2-2; 8 bases agree with TRBD1. The trim removed 6 bases at V and 4 bases at J, leaving 4 bases unmatched. Germline assignment: CDR1 MDHEN and CDR2 SYDVKM. This CDR3 has 14 residues. CDR3 protein: CASSSTGGTGELFF. The CDR3, as DNA: TGTGCCAGCAGCTCAACAGGGGGCACCGGGGAGCTGTTTTTT. Full variable domain (remainder filled in from reference TRBV28 and TRBJ2-2): DVKVTQSSRYLVKRTGEKVFLECVQDMDHENMFWYRQDPGLGLRLIYFSYDVKMKEKGDIPEGYSVSREKKERFSLILESASTNQTSMYLCASSSTGGTGELFFGEGSRLTVL.

This rearrangement joins TRBV6-1 to TRBJ2-7; 8 positions match TRBD1. Trimming removed 0 bases from V and 5 bases from J; junction bases left unmatched: 3. Germline-derived CDR1 and CDR2 are MNHNS and SASEGT. This CDR3 has 14 amino acids. The CDR3 region is CASSEATGENEQYF. The CDR3 DNA follows: TGTGCCAGCAGTGAAGCGACAGGGGAAAACGAGCAGTACTTC.

The V gene is TRBV19, the J gene TRBJ1-5, with a tentative D call TRBD1 (5 bases). The CDR3 consists of 11 residues. CDR1 and CDR2 from the germline V gene are LNHDA and SQIVND (reference sequence). The CDR3 nucleotides are TGTGCGGCAGGGTACGAACAGCCCCAGCATTTT. Protein product: CAAGYEQPQHF. The whole variable domain, filled in from reference TRBV19 and TRBJ1-5, reads DGGITQSPKYLFRKEGQNVTLSCEQNLNHDAMYWYRQDPGQGLRLIYYSQIVNDFQKGDIAEGYSVSREKKESFPLTVTSAQKNPTAFYLCAAGYEQPQHFGDGTRLSIL.

The chain joins TRBV9 to TRBJ1-2; possibly TRBD1 for D (6 bases). The length of the CDR3 is 15 residues. CDR1 and CDR2 (germline): SGDLS, YYNGEE. V was shortened by 4 bases and J by 4 bases, with 17 bases between the two germline ends. The CDR3 sequence is CASSRSPGDPYGYTF. The CDR3 coding sequence is TGTGCCAGCAGCCGGTCCCCAGGGGATCCCTATGGCTACACCTTC.

This clonotype was found a few times. This rearrangement joins TRBV4-2 to TRBJ2-7; 9 nucleotides match TRBD2. Losses at the gene ends were 0 bases for V and 5 bases for J; bases not matched to a gene: 5. CDR1 is LGHNA, CDR2 YNFKEQ, per germline. The CDR3 runs 15 residues. In DNA form, the CDR3 reads TGTGCCAGCAGCCAAGATGAGACTAGCGGAAACGAGCAGTACTTC. Residues: CASSQDETSGNEQYF.

The J gene is TRBJ2-5, the V gene TRBV7-3; the D gene is possibly TRBD2 (5 bases). This CDR3 has 13 residues. The ends were cut back, 2 bases at V and 10 bases at J, with 14 bases in the middle. Germline V gene data show CDR1 as SGHTA and CDR2 as FQGTGA. CDR3 protein: CASSLDRFGGQYF. The CDR3 region has the DNA TGTGCCAGCAGCTTAGACCGCTTCGGAGGCCAGTACTTC.

The V and J genes are TRBV7-2 and TRBJ1-6, with D perhaps matching TRBD1 (6 bases). Trimming removed 5 bases at V and 7 bases at J, with 21 bases between. The CDR3 length is 17 residues. Looked up from germline, CDR1 is SGHTA and CDR2 is FQGNSA. CDR3 coding DNA: TGTGCCAGCAGCCCTCAACTCAGGGGATCGGACAATTCACCCCTCCACTTT. It codes for CASSPQLRGSDNSPLHF.

This chain joins TRBV10-2 and TRBJ2-3; 7 bases are shared with TRBD2. Germline CDR1 is WSHSY and CDR2 is SAAADI. Unmatched junction bases numbered 6, after V lost 0 bases and J lost 6 bases. The CDR3 runs to 15 residues. The CDR3 protein is CASSESLSGMDTQYF. The CDR3 DNA reads TGCGCCAGCAGTGAGTCTCTCAGCGGGATGGATACGCAGTATTTT.